This T cell receptor beta chain comes out of a study of identical twins. V lost 10 bases to trimming and J lost 6 bases, with 13 bases between them. This CDR3 is 11 amino acids long. CDR1 LGHDT and CDR2 YNNKEL come from the germline V gene (reference sequence). TCRdb itself ran the 5' RACE reads through MiXCR, one entry per CDR3 protein. Among over 200,000 distinct CDR3 sequences listed, about 6.7% were seen once. The same sample was also used in a study of T cells expressing NK-cell markers.

The sequenced material came from CD8+ T cells sorted from blood. The genes are TRBV3-1 and TRBJ2-7; D possibly matches TRBD1 or TRBD2 (5 bases each). The receptor comes from a woman aged 18-29 years in good health. In DNA form, the CDR3 reads TGTGCCATCGAGAGGGGTGGCGAGCAGTACTTC. Residues: CAIERGGEQYF.